The rows below give T cell receptor beta chains drawn from one sample of a study of blood T cell repertoires in COVID-19. Profiling relied on immunoSEQ multiplex PCR, and the TCRdb table lists in-frame clones only, not all of them. The sample holds some 100,000 clones, 80% to 90% seen once. Material for sequencing was PBMCs or T cells enriched from blood (not recorded which). The receptors shown here come from a woman aged 50 to 60 who had recovered from COVID-19. Each CDR3 is given with its conserved first and last residue. D genes are given only for firm matches. Not all rows give a size; the values are once, few, many and, for expanded clones, a class.

.	TRBV19	.	TRBJ2-6	16	TGTGCCAGTAGTATAGATTTCGCGCTGGGGGCCAACGTCCTGACTTTC	CASSIDFALGANVLTF
.	TRBV4-1	.	TRBJ1-4	16	TGCGCCAGCAGCCAAGTAGGGCAGGGGCTCGGTGAAAAACTGTTTTTT	CASSQVGQGLGEKLFF
.	TRBV24-1	TRBD2	TRBJ2-3	16	TGTGCCACCAGTCCCGGGACTAGCGGGAGGACAGATACGCAGTATTTT	CATSPGTSGRTDTQYF
.	TRBV28	.	TRBJ1-4	13	TGTGCCAGCATGCAGGGAGGCAATGAAAAACTGTTTTTT	CASMQGGNEKLFF
.	TRBV7-7	.	TRBJ2-1	15	TGTGCCAGCAGCTTACGGACTGGCTCCTACAATGAGCAGTTCTTC	CASSLRTGSYNEQFF
.	TRBV28	TRBD1	TRBJ1-2	15	TGTGCCAGCAGTTTACCCGACAGGGAAGTCTATGGCTACACCTTC	CASSLPDREVYGYTF
.	TRBV27	TRBD1	TRBJ1-5	14	TGTGCCAGCAGTATAGACAGGGATGATCAGCCCCAGCATTTT	CASSIDRDDQPQHF
.	TRBV5-1	.	TRBJ1-1	13	TGCGCCAGCAGCTCCGACAGGTTAGGGGAAGCTTTCTTT	CASSSDRLGEAFF
.	TRBV27	.	TRBJ2-1	16	TGTGCCAGCAGTCCTATGTCCCGAGGGGGGGGCAATGAGCAGTTCTTC	CASSPMSRGGGNEQFF
.	TRBV10-3	.	TRBJ1-2	13	TGTGCCATCAGCCTCAGGGGTAACTATGGCTACACCTTC	CAISLRGNYGYTF
.	TRBV5-1	.	TRBJ2-5	14	TGCGCCAGCAGCTTGGGTTTCGAGTTAGAGACCCAGTACTTC	CASSLGFELETQYF
.	TRBV6-4	.	TRBJ1-6	13	TGTGCCAGCGCTTTGGTTGCGGATTCACCCCTCCACTTT	CASALVADSPLHF
.	TRBV4-2	.	TRBJ1-2	14	TGTGCCAGCAGCCAAGAAGTAGGGGGCTATGGCTACACCTTC	CASSQEVGGYGYTF
.	TRBV10-3	TRBD1	TRBJ1-3	16	TGTGCCATCAGTGAGTCGAGGCCAGGGGGAGGAAACACCATATATTTT	CAISESRPGGGNTIYF
.	TRBV24-1	.	TRBJ2-5	16	TGTGCCACCAGTGATACCAACCCGGGGATTCAAGAGACCCAGTACTTC	CATSDTNPGIQETQYF
.	TRBV5-4	.	TRBJ2-1	13	TGTGCCAGCAGCTCCAGGGTTCTGGATGAGCAGTTCTTC	CASSSRVLDEQFF
few	TRBV3-1/TRBV3-2	TRBD2	TRBJ2-3	18	TGTGCCAGCAGCAAAGTTCTAGCGGAGTTCAATTGGGCAGATACGCAGTATTTT	CASSKVLAEFNWADTQYF
.	TRBV4-1	TRBD1	TRBJ1-2	15	TGCGCCAGCAGCCAGGGGACAGGAACTAACTATGGCTACACCTTC	CASSQGTGTNYGYTF